These 2 T cell receptor beta chains came from one sample sequenced in a study of T cell responses to AZD1222 COVID-19 vaccine. Clones were read by immunoSEQ multiplex PCR, and TCRdb kept only the in-frame ones, dropping some. Of over 50,000 clones listed, less than 90% are singletons. This specimen consisted of peripheral blood, obtained on day 0 of AZD1222 vaccination. The receptors originated from an adult in good health.

This rearrangement joins TRBV7-9 to TRBJ2-2; D not resolved. CDR3 size: 14 residues. V lost 5 bases to trimming and J lost 0 bases, with 7 bases between them. The germline V gene encodes CDR1 SEHNR and CDR2 FQNEAQ (reference sequence). In DNA form, the CDR3 reads TGTGCCAGCAGCCACACAACGAACACCGGGGAGCTGTTTTTT. This sequence encodes CASSHTTNTGELFF. The full variable domain, its missing parts supplied by reference TRBV7-9 and TRBJ2-2, is DTGVSQNPRHKITKRGQNVTFRCDPISEHNRLYWYRQTLGQGPEFLTYFQNEAQLEKSRLLSDRFSAERPKGSFSTLEIQRTEQGDSAMYLCASSHTTNTGELFFGEGSRLTVL.

The J gene is TRBJ2-5, the V gene TRBV19; TRBD2 matches at 12 bases. CDR1 is LNHDA, CDR2 SQIVND, per germline (reference sequence). This CDR3 region has 19 residues. The trim removed 6 bases at V and 3 bases at J, leaving 17 bases unmatched. Written as DNA, the CDR3 is TGTGCCAGTAGCCCTCGAGGGGTGGCTAGCGGGGGGGCTGAAGAGACCCAGTACTTC. Translated, it gives CASSPRGVASGGAEETQYF.